This is a list of T cell receptor beta chains from one sample in a study of TIL therapy for anti-PD-1-resistant metastatic lung cancer. Sequencing used immunoSEQ multiplex PCR; TCRdb keeps in-frame clones, though not all of them. The sample comprises about 21,000 clones, about 71% of which are singletons, and just under 2% rests with the top ten. The sequencing used blood, collected at baseline. These receptors came from a person aged 25 to 80 with non-small cell lung cancer. CDR3s include the opening cysteine and the closing phenylalanine or tryptophan. A D gene is named only where the DNA matches it firmly. Clone size is shown for a subset of rows, as once, few, many or a class of expanded clone.

size: NA
J: TRBJ1-6
V: TRBV5-6
D: NA
length: 15
CDR3: CASSLGGGYNSPLHF
DNA: TGTGCCAGCAGCTTAGGCGGGGGCTATAATTCACCCCTCCACTTT

size: NA
J: TRBJ1-1
V: TRBV19
D: NA
length: 16
CDR3: CASSPYLQAVNTEAFF
DNA: TGTGCCAGTAGTCCCTACTTACAGGCTGTGAACACTGAAGCTTTCTTT

size: NA
J: TRBJ1-4
V: TRBV5-1
D: NA
length: 14
CDR3: CASAWRATNEKLFF
DNA: TGCGCCAGCGCCTGGCGGGCAACTAATGAAAAACTGTTTTTT

size: NA
J: TRBJ1-3
V: TRBV2
D: NA
length: 16
CDR3: CASSEFGGAHGNTIYF
DNA: TGTGCCAGCAGTGAATTTGGAGGGGCGCATGGAAACACCATATATTTT

size: NA
J: TRBJ2-1
V: TRBV3-1/TRBV3-2
D: NA
length: 14
CDR3: CASSLSGQYNEQFF
DNA: TGTGCCAGCAGCCTTAGCGGACAGTACAATGAGCAGTTCTTC

size: NA
J: TRBJ2-6
V: TRBV9
D: NA
length: 17
CDR3: CASTAGTGSSGANVLTF
DNA: TGTGCCAGCACCGCCGGGACGGGGAGCTCTGGGGCCAACGTCCTGACTTTC

size: NA
J: TRBJ2-1
V: TRBV21-1
D: NA
length: 16
CDR3: CASSEARTGAYDEQFF
DNA: TGTGCCAGCAGCGAGGCTAGAACAGGGGCATACGATGAGCAGTTCTTC

size: NA
J: TRBJ2-7
V: TRBV10-3
D: TRBD1
length: 14
CDR3: CAITQTGGTYEQYF
DNA: TGTGCCATCACCCAGACAGGGGGCACCTACGAGCAGTACTTC

size: NA
J: TRBJ1-6
V: TRBV9
D: NA
length: 16
CDR3: CASSVLGGGIGSPLHF
DNA: TGTGCCAGCAGCGTCCTCGGCGGAGGGATCGGTTCACCCCTCCACTTT

size: NA
J: TRBJ1-1
V: TRBV18
D: NA
length: 14
CDR3: CASSPSTGNTEAFF
DNA: TGTGCCAGCTCACCATCGACAGGGAACACTGAAGCTTTCTTT

size: few
J: TRBJ1-1
V: TRBV25-1
D: NA
length: 11
CDR3: CASRGNTEAFF
DNA: TGTGCCAGCAGGGGGAACACTGAAGCTTTCTTT

size: NA
J: TRBJ2-5
V: TRBV2
D: NA
length: 12
CDR3: CASRTEAGTQYF
DNA: TGTGCCAGCAGGACAGAAGCAGGGACCCAGTACTTC

size: NA
J: TRBJ1-1
V: TRBV30
D: NA
length: 15
CDR3: CAWSPRTVKNTEAFF
DNA: TGTGCCTGGAGTCCCCGGACAGTGAAGAACACTGAAGCTTTCTTT

size: NA
J: TRBJ2-2
V: TRBV5-1
D: NA
length: 14
CDR3: CASSLRSFTGELFF
DNA: TGCGCCAGCAGCTTGAGAAGTTTTACCGGGGAGCTGTTTTTT

size: NA
J: TRBJ2-1
V: TRBV10-3
D: TRBD2
length: 19
CDR3: CAISAATYPGLAGYNEQFF
DNA: TGTGCCATCAGTGCAGCAACCTACCCGGGACTAGCGGGCTACAATGAGCAGTTCTTC

size: NA
J: TRBJ1-6
V: TRBV2
D: NA
length: 12
CDR3: CASSEARETLHF
DNA: TGTGCCAGCAGTGAAGCCAGGGAAACCCTCCACTTT

size: NA
J: TRBJ2-3
V: TRBV28
D: TRBD2
length: 14
CDR3: CAAEGTSGSDTQYF
DNA: TGTGCCGCAGAAGGAACTAGCGGCTCAGATACGCAGTATTTT

size: once
J: TRBJ2-5
V: TRBV29-1
D: NA
length: 13
CDR3: CSVERGVGETQYF
DNA: TGCAGCGTTGAGCGGGGTGTGGGAGAGACCCAGTACTTC

size: NA
J: TRBJ1-1
V: TRBV4-1
D: NA
length: 15
CDR3: CASSRPGGMNTEAFF
DNA: TGCGCCAGCAGCCGACCGGGAGGGATGAACACTGAAGCTTTCTTT

size: few
J: TRBJ1-1
V: TRBV6-5
D: NA
length: 12
CDR3: CASRTARTEAFF
DNA: TGTGCCAGCAGGACAGCCCGGACTGAAGCTTTCTTT

size: NA
J: TRBJ2-3
V: TRBV5-1
D: TRBD1
length: 16
CDR3: CASSPQGRGQTDTQYF
DNA: TGCGCCAGCAGCCCACAGGGGCGAGGTCAGACAGATACGCAGTATTTT

size: few
J: TRBJ2-7
V: TRBV9
D: TRBD1
length: 12
CDR3: CASSPDRHEQYF
DNA: TGTGCCAGCAGCCCGGACAGGCACGAGCAGTACTTC

size: NA
J: TRBJ1-2
V: TRBV5-4
D: NA
length: 15
CDR3: CASSLVAQGRYGYTF
DNA: TGTGCCAGCAGCTTGGTAGCGCAGGGTCGTTATGGCTACACCTTC

size: NA
J: TRBJ2-2
V: TRBV6-5
D: TRBD1
length: 15
CDR3: CATGDRGRRIGELFF
DNA: TGTGCCACAGGGGACAGGGGGCGAAGGATTGGGGAGCTGTTTTTT

size: NA
J: TRBJ1-2
V: TRBV7-2
D: TRBD1
length: 14
CDR3: CASGRGQENYGYTF
DNA: TGTGCCAGCGGCAGGGGGCAGGAGAACTATGGCTACACCTTC

size: NA
J: TRBJ1-2
V: TRBV6-4
D: NA
length: 13
CDR3: CASSDDGKSGYTF
DNA: TGTGCCAGCAGTGACGACGGCAAGTCTGGCTACACCTTC

size: NA
J: TRBJ1-2
V: TRBV30
D: NA
length: 13
CDR3: CAWSKGGGRGYTF
DNA: TGTGCCTGGAGTAAGGGGGGCGGTAGGGGCTACACCTTC

size: once
J: TRBJ2-1
V: TRBV29-1
D: NA
length: 14
CDR3: CSVVNRFSYNEQFF
DNA: TGCAGCGTTGTAAACAGGTTCTCCTACAATGAGCAGTTCTTC

size: NA
J: TRBJ2-1
V: TRBV30
D: NA
length: 13
CDR3: CAWSVNRYNEQFF
DNA: TGTGCCTGGAGTGTAAACAGGTACAATGAGCAGTTCTTC

size: NA
J: TRBJ2-5
V: TRBV10-3
D: TRBD2
length: 13
CDR3: CAISESGGGTQYF
DNA: TGTGCCATCAGTGAGTCTGGGGGGGGGACCCAGTACTTC

size: NA
J: TRBJ2-3
V: TRBV5-5
D: TRBD2
length: 16
CDR3: CASSLLLAGEADTQYF
DNA: TGTGCCAGCAGCTTATTACTAGCGGGAGAAGCAGATACGCAGTATTTT

size: NA
J: TRBJ2-2
V: TRBV25-1
D: NA
length: 13
CDR3: CASSEENTGELFF
DNA: TGTGCCAGCAGTGAAGAGAACACCGGGGAGCTGTTTTTT

size: NA
J: TRBJ2-4
V: TRBV2
D: NA
length: 15
CDR3: CASSTGLPSKNIQYF
DNA: TGTGCCAGCAGCACGGGACTTCCCTCCAAAAACATTCAGTACTTC

size: NA
J: TRBJ2-5
V: TRBV10-1
D: TRBD1
length: 15
CDR3: CASSSQGAKEETQYF
DNA: TGCGCCAGCAGTTCCCAGGGGGCCAAGGAAGAGACCCAGTACTTC

size: once
J: TRBJ1-1
V: TRBV12-5
D: TRBD1
length: 13
CDR3: CASGDRGLTEAFF
DNA: TGTGCTAGTGGTGACAGGGGGCTCACTGAAGCTTTCTTT

size: NA
J: TRBJ1-3
V: TRBV25-1
D: NA
length: 14
CDR3: CASSEAGAGNTIYF
DNA: TGTGCCAGCAGTGAGGCAGGGGCTGGAAACACCATATATTTT

size: NA
J: TRBJ1-1
V: TRBV7-2
D: TRBD1
length: 16
CDR3: CASSHGQGEGNTEAFF
DNA: TGTGCCAGCAGCCATGGACAGGGCGAGGGCAACACTGAAGCTTTCTTT

size: once
J: TRBJ2-4
V: TRBV5-1
D: NA
length: 15
CDR3: CASSARDGEENIQYF
DNA: TGCGCCAGCAGCGCCCGGGACGGGGAAGAAAACATTCAGTACTTC

size: NA
J: TRBJ2-5
V: TRBV13
D: TRBD1
length: 21
CDR3: CASSSRDRGSLAASRQETQYF
DNA: TGTGCCAGCAGCTCCAGGGACAGGGGGTCACTAGCGGCTTCTCGACAAGAGACCCAGTACTTC

size: NA
J: TRBJ1-5
V: TRBV4-3
D: NA
length: 13
CDR3: CASSQEPGSPQHF
DNA: TGCGCCAGCAGCCAAGAACCAGGTTCGCCCCAGCATTTT

size: NA
J: TRBJ2-3
V: TRBV4-3
D: NA
length: 16
CDR3: CASSQVTQARTDTQYF
DNA: TGCGCCAGCAGCCAAGTAACACAGGCCAGAACAGATACGCAGTATTTT

size: NA
J: TRBJ2-1
V: TRBV28
D: NA
length: 16
CDR3: CATKGYSGSSYNEQFF
DNA: TGTGCCACCAAGGGGTATAGCGGATCCTCCTACAATGAGCAGTTCTTC

size: NA
J: TRBJ1-6
V: TRBV2
D: NA
length: 12
CDR3: CAGQGSGSPLHF
DNA: TGTGCCGGGCAGGGTTCGGGTTCACCCCTCCACTTT

size: few
J: TRBJ1-2
V: TRBV6-2/TRBV6-3
D: TRBD1
length: 13
CDR3: CASSPTGDYGYTF
DNA: TGTGCCAGCAGTCCCACAGGGGACTATGGCTACACCTTC

size: medium-sized
J: TRBJ1-1
V: TRBV19
D: NA
length: 15
CDR3: CASSIAGTLNTEAFF
DNA: TGTGCCAGTAGTATAGCGGGGACACTAAACACTGAAGCTTTCTTT

size: NA
J: TRBJ1-5
V: TRBV19
D: NA
length: 13
CDR3: CASSWAGNQPQHF
DNA: TGTGCCAGTAGTTGGGCGGGGAATCAGCCCCAGCATTTT

size: NA
J: TRBJ1-2
V: TRBV19
D: NA
length: 14
CDR3: CASSEFVGRDGYTF
DNA: TGTGCCAGTAGTGAATTTGTCGGGAGGGATGGCTACACCTTC

size: NA
J: TRBJ1-4
V: TRBV5-1
D: NA
length: 15
CDR3: CASSSQGFANEKLFF
DNA: TGCGCCAGCAGCTCCCAGGGGTTTGCTAATGAAAAACTGTTTTTT

size: NA
J: TRBJ2-3
V: TRBV6-2/TRBV6-3
D: NA
length: 11
CDR3: CASSPSHTQYF
DNA: TGTGCCAGCAGTCCCTCCCATACGCAGTATTTT

size: NA
J: TRBJ2-2
V: TRBV3-1/TRBV3-2
D: NA
length: 16
CDR3: CASSQFRVSVAGELFF
DNA: TGTGCCAGCAGCCAATTCCGGGTTTCGGTTGCCGGGGAGCTGTTTTTT

size: NA
J: TRBJ2-3
V: TRBV20-1
D: NA
length: 14
CDR3: CSASTADSTDTQYF
DNA: TGCAGTGCTAGTACGGCAGATAGCACAGATACGCAGTATTTT

size: NA
J: TRBJ2-5
V: TRBV5-4
D: TRBD2
length: 15
CDR3: CASSLRSGAQETQYF
DNA: TGTGCCAGCAGCTTGAGAAGCGGGGCCCAAGAGACCCAGTACTTC